This T cell receptor beta chain was recorded in a study of control samples from healthy donors and cancer patients. Clones were read by immunoSEQ multiplex PCR, and TCRdb kept only the in-frame ones, dropping some. The sample carries about 120,000 clones, 89% recorded once. Per the germline V gene, CDR1 is SGHKS and CDR2 is YYEKEE (reference sequence). The CDR3 loop spans 13 amino acids. V lost 1 base to trimming and J lost 5 bases, with 9 bases between them. This receptor was identified in a man in his forties or fifties in good health. The chain combines TRBV5-5 with TRBJ2-5; D possibly corresponds to TRBD2 (5 bases). Specimen: blood. This CDR3 is CASSLSSGETQYF. The DNA of the CDR3 is TGTGCCAGCAGCTTGTCTTCGGGGGAGACCCAGTACTTC. Complete variable domain (other parts from reference TRBV5-5 and TRBJ2-5): DAGVTQSPTHLIKTRGQQVTLRCSPISGHKSVSWYQQVLGQGPQFIFQYYEKEERGRGNFPDRFSARQFPNYSSELNVNALLLGDSALYLCASSLSSGETQYFGPGTRLLVL.